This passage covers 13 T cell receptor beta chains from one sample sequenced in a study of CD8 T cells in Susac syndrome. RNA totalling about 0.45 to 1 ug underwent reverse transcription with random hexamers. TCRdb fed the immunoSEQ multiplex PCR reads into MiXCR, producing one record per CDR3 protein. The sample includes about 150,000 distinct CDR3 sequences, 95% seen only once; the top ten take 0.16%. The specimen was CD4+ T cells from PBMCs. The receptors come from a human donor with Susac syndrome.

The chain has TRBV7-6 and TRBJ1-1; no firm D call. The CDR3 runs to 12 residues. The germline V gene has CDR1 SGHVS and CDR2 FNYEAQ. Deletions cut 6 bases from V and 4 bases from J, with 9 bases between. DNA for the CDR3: TGTGCCAGCAGTTCGACCCCCACTGAAGCTTTCTTT. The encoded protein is CASSSTPTEAFF.

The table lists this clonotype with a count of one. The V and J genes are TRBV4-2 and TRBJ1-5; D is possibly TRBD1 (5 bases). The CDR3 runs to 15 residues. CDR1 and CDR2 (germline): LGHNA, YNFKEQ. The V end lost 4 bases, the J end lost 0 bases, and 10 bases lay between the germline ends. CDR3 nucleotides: TGTGCCAGCAGCCCGGGGGGGACTAGCAATCAGCCCCAGCATTTT. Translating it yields CASSPGGTSNQPQHF.

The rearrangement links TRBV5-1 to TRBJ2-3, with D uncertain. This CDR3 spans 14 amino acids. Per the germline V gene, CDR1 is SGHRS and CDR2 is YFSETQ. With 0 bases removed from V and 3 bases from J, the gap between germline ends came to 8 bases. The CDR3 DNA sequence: TGCGCCAGCAGCTTGGCCAAGTATACAGATACGCAGTATTTT. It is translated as CASSLAKYTDTQYF. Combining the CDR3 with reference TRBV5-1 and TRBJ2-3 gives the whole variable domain KAGVTQTPRYLIKTRGQQVTLSCSPISGHRSVSWYQQTPGQGLQFLFEYFSETQRNKGNFPGRFSGRQFSNSRSEMNVSTLELGDSALYLCASSLAKYTDTQYFGPGTRLTVL.

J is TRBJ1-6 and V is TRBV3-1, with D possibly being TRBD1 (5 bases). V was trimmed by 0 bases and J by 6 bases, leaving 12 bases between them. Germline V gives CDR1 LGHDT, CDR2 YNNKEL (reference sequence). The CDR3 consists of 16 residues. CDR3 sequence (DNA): TGTGCCAGCAGCCAAGAGAGGGACTTGCTTAATTCACCCCTCCACTTT. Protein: CASSQERDLLNSPLHF.

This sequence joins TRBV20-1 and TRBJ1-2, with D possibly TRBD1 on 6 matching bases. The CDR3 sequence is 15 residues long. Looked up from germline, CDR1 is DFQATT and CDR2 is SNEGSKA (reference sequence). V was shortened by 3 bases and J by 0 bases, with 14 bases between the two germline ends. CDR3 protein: CSARARTVANYGYTF. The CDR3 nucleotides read TGCAGTGCTAGGGCACGGACAGTAGCTAACTATGGCTACACCTTC.

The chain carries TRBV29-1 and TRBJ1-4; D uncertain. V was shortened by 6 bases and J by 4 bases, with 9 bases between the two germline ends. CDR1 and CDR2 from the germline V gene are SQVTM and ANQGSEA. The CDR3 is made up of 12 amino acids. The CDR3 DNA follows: TGCAGCGTGCAACGGGGTAATGAAAAACTGTTTTTT. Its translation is CSVQRGNEKLFF.

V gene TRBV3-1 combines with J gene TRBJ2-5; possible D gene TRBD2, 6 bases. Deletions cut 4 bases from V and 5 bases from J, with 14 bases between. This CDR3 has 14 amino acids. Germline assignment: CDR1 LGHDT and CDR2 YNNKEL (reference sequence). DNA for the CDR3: TGTGCCAGCAGCCTTACTAGTGGGAGGGAGACCCAGTACTTC. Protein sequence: CASSLTSGRETQYF.

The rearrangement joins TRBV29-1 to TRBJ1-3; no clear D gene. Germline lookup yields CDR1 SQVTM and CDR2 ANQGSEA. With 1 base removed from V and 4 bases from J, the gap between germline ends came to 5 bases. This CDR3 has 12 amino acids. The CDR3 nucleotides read TGCAGCGTTGAAGTATGGGGAAACACCATATATTTT. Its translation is CSVEVWGNTIYF. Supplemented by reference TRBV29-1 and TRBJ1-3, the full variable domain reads SAVISQKPSRDICQRGTSLTIQCQVDSQVTMMFWYRQQPGQSLTLIATANQGSEATYESGFVIDKFPISRPNLTFSTLTVSNMSPEDSSIYLCSVEVWGNTIYFGEGSWLTVV.

The CDR3 loop reads CSAVPGGGLGLETQYF. CDR3 nucleotide sequence: TGCAGCGCCGTCCCGGGGGGCGGTCTGGGGTTGGAGACCCAGTACTTC. The chain couples TRBV29-1 to TRBJ2-5, with a weak D call TRBD2 (7 bases). V dropped 7 bases and J dropped 5 bases, with 26 bases sitting between them. The germline V gene has CDR1 SQVTM and CDR2 ANQGSEA. This CDR3 has 16 residues.

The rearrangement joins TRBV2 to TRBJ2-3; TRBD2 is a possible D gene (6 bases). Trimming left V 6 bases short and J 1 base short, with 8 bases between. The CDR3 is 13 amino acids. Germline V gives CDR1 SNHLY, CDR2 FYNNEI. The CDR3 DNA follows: TGTGCCAGCAGGGGACTCCGCACAGATACGCAGTATTTT. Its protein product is CASRGLRTDTQYF.

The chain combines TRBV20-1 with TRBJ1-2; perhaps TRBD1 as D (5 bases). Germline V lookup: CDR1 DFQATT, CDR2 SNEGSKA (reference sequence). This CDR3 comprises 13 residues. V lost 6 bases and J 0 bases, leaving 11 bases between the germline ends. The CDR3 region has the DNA TGCAGTGCACTGGCAGGGACTAACTATGGCTACACCTTC. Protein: CSALAGTNYGYTF.

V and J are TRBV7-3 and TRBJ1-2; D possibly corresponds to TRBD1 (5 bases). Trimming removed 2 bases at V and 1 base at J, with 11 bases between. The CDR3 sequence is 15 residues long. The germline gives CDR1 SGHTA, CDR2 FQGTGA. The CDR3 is CASSLLPGDNYGYTF. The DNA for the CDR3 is TGTGCCAGCAGCTTACTTCCGGGGGATAACTATGGCTACACCTTC.

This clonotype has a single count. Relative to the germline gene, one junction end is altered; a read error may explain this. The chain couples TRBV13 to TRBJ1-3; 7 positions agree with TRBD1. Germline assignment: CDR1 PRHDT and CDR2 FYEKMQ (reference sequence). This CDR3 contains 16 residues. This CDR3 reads CASSLRQGLSGSTIYF. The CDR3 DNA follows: TGTGCCAGCAGCCTCAGACAGGGCCTCTCTGGAAGCACCATATATTTT.